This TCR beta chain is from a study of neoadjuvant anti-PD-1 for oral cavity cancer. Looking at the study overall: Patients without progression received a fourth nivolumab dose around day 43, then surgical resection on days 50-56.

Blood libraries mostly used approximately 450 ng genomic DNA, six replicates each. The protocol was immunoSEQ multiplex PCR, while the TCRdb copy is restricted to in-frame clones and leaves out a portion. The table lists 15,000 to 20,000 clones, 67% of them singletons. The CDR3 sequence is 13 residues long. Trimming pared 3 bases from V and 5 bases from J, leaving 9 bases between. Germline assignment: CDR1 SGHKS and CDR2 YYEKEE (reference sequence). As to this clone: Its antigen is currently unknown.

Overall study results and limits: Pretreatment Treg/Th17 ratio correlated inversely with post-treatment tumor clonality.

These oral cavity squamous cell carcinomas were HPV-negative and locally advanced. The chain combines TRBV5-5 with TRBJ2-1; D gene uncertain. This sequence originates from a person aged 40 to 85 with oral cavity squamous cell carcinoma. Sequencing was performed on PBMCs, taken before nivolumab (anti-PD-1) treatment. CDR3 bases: TGTGCCAGCAGCTCCGGACCTCACAATGAGCAGTTCTTC. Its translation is CASSSGPHNEQFF.